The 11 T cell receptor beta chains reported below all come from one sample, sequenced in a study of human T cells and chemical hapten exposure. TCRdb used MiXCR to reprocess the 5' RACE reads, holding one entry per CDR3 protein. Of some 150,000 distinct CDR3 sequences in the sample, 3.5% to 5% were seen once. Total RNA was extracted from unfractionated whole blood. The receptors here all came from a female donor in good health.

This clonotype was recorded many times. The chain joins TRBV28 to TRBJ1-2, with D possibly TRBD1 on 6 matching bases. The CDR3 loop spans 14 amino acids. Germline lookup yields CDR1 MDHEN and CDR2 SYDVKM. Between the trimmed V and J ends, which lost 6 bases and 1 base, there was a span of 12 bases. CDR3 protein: CASSHGQINYGYTF. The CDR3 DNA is TGTGCCAGCAGCCATGGACAGATTAACTATGGCTACACCTTC.

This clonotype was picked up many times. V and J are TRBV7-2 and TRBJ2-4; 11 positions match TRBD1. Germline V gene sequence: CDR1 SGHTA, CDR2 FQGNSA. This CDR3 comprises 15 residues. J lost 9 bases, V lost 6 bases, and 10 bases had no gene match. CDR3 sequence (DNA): TGTGCCAGCAGTTCGAGGGACAGGGGGTTGGTCATTCAGTACTTC. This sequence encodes CASSSRDRGLVIQYF.

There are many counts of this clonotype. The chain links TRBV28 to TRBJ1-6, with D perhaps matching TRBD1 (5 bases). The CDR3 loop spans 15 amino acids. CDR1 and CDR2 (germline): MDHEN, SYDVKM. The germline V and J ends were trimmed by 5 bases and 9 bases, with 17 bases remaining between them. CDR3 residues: CASSPPDTEGSPLHF. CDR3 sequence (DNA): TGTGCCAGCAGTCCTCCGGACACAGAGGGTTCACCCCTCCACTTT.

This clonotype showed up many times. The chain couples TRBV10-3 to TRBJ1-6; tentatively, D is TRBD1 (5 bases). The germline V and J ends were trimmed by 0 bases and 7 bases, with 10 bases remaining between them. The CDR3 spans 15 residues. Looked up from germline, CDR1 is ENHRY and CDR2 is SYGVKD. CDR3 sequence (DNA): TGTGCCATCAGTGAGTCGGGCAGGGACAATTCACCCCTCCACTTT. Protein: CAISESGRDNSPLHF.

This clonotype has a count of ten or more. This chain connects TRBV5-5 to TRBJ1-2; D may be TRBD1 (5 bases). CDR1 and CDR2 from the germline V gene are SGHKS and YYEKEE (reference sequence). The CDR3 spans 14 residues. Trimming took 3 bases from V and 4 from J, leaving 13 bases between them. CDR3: CASSSAGGSYGYTF. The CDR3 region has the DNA TGTGCCAGCAGCTCGGCCGGGGGGAGCTATGGCTACACCTTC.

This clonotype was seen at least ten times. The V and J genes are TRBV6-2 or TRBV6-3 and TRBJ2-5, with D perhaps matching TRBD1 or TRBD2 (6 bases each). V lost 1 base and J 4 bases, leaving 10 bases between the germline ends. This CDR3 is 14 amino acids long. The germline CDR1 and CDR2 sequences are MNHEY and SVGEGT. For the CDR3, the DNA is TGTGCCAGCAGTTACTTGGGGGGCGGAGAGACCCAGTACTTC. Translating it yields CASSYLGGGETQYF.

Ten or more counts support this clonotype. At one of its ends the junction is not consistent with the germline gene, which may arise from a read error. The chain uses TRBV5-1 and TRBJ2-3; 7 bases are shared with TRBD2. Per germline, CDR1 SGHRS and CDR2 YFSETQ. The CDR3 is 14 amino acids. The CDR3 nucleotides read TGTGCCAGCAGTTTGGGGAGGGGAACGGATACGCAGTATTTT. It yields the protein CASSLGRGTDTQYF.

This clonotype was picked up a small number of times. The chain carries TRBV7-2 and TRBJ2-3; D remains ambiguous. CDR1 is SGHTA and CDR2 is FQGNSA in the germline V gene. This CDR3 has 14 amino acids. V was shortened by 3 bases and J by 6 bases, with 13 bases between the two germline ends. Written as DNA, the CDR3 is TGTGCCAGCAGCTTTCCGGTGGGGTCGGATACGCAGTATTTT. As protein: CASSFPVGSDTQYF.

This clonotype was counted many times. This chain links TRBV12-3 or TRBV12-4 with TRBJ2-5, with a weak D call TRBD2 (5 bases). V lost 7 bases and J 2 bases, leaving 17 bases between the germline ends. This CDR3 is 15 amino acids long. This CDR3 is CASTVGAVEQETQYF. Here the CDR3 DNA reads TGTGCCAGCACCGTAGGAGCGGTAGAACAAGAGACCCAGTACTTC.

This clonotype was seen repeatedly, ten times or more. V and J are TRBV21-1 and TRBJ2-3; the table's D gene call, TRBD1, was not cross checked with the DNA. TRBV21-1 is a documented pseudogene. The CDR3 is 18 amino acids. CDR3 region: CASSPPFPVVDSTDTQYF. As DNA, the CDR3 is TGTGCCAGCAGCCCCCCTTTCCCCGTTGTCGACAGTACAGATACGCAGTATTTT.

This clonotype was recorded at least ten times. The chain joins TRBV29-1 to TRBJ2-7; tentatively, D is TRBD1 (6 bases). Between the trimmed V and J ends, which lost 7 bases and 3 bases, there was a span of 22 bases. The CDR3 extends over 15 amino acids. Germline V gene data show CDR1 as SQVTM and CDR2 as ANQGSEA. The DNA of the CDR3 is TGCAGCGGGACCCTTTGGACAGTAGGGGGCTACGAGCAGTACTTC. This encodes CSGTLWTVGGYEQYF.